These T cell receptor beta chains were read from a single sample in a study of blood T cell repertoires in COVID-19. Clones were read by immunoSEQ multiplex PCR, and TCRdb kept only the in-frame ones, dropping some. The profile shows about 250,000 clones, roughly 90% of them singletons. The sequencing input was PBMCs or T cells enriched from blood (not recorded which). The receptors stem from a man aged 40-49 years who had recovered from COVID-19. The CDR3 runs from the conserved cysteine through the conserved F or W. The D gene is left open where the match is weak. Clone size is given for some rows only: seen once, a few or many times, or a class if the clone is expanded.

j_call: TRBJ2-7
v_call: TRBV6-5
d_call: TRBD1
clone_size: .
cdr3_aa: CASRWTGGSYEQYF
cdr3_nt: TGTGCCAGCAGATGGACAGGGGGCTCCTACGAGCAGTACTTC

j_call: TRBJ2-7
v_call: TRBV27
d_call: .
clone_size: once
cdr3_aa: CASSPKVDRTYEQYF
cdr3_nt: TGTGCCAGCAGCCCCAAGGTGGACAGAACCTACGAGCAGTACTTC

j_call: TRBJ1-2
v_call: TRBV9
d_call: TRBD1
clone_size: .
cdr3_aa: CASSSGTGVGGYTF
cdr3_nt: TGTGCCAGCAGCTCAGGGACAGGGGTTGGTGGCTACACCTTC

j_call: TRBJ2-7
v_call: TRBV12-5
d_call: TRBD2
clone_size: .
cdr3_aa: CASGLERLAGGVLEQYF
cdr3_nt: TGTGCTAGTGGTTTAGAGCGACTGGCGGGAGGGGTACTCGAGCAGTACTTC

j_call: TRBJ1-2
v_call: TRBV5-5
d_call: TRBD1
clone_size: .
cdr3_aa: CASSELSGTGPYGYTF
cdr3_nt: TGTGCCAGCAGCGAGTTGTCCGGGACAGGTCCCTATGGCTACACCTTC

j_call: TRBJ2-1
v_call: TRBV3-1/TRBV3-2
d_call: TRBD2
clone_size: .
cdr3_aa: CASSHGLAGAAEQFF
cdr3_nt: TGTGCCAGCAGCCACGGACTAGCGGGAGCGGCTGAGCAGTTCTTC

j_call: TRBJ1-2
v_call: TRBV2
d_call: .
clone_size: .
cdr3_aa: CAGTTGKVDGYTF
cdr3_nt: TGTGCCGGGACAACAGGGAAAGTCGATGGCTACACCTTC

j_call: TRBJ2-7
v_call: TRBV3-1/TRBV3-2
d_call: .
clone_size: .
cdr3_aa: CASSRVPRSHEQYF
cdr3_nt: TGTGCCAGCAGCCGGGTCCCACGTAGCCACGAGCAGTACTTC

j_call: TRBJ1-2
v_call: TRBV9
d_call: .
clone_size: .
cdr3_aa: CASSVDGGLGGYTF
cdr3_nt: TGTGCCAGCAGCGTCGACGGGGGACTGGGAGGCTACACCTTC

j_call: TRBJ1-5
v_call: TRBV18
d_call: .
clone_size: once
cdr3_aa: CASSQGLTSNQPQHF
cdr3_nt: TGTGCCAGCTCACAGGGACTGACTAGCAATCAGCCCCAGCATTTT

j_call: TRBJ1-5
v_call: TRBV9
d_call: TRBD1
clone_size: few
cdr3_aa: CASSVGAGGIQPQHF
cdr3_nt: TGTGCCAGCAGCGTAGGGGCAGGGGGAATTCAGCCCCAGCATTTT

j_call: TRBJ2-3
v_call: TRBV5-4
d_call: .
clone_size: .
cdr3_aa: CASSLVASADTQYF
cdr3_nt: TGTGCCAGCAGCTTGGTGGCTAGTGCAGATACGCAGTATTTT

j_call: TRBJ1-5
v_call: TRBV5-8
d_call: TRBD1
clone_size: .
cdr3_aa: CASSHNRGQGNQPQHF
cdr3_nt: TGTGCCAGCAGCCACAACCGCGGACAGGGAAATCAGCCCCAGCATTTT

j_call: TRBJ1-2
v_call: TRBV7-2
d_call: TRBD1
clone_size: .
cdr3_aa: CASSPRQGLEGYTF
cdr3_nt: TGTGCCAGCAGCCCCAGACAGGGTCTGGAAGGCTACACCTTC

j_call: TRBJ1-4
v_call: TRBV9
d_call: TRBD1
clone_size: .
cdr3_aa: CASSVAGGGYGNEKLFF
cdr3_nt: TGTGCCAGCAGCGTAGCAGGGGGTGGCTACGGTAATGAAAAACTGTTTTTT

j_call: TRBJ2-5
v_call: TRBV19
d_call: TRBD2
clone_size: .
cdr3_aa: CASSIGGGASETQYF
cdr3_nt: TGTGCCAGTAGTATTGGCGGGGGGGCTTCGGAGACCCAGTACTTC

j_call: TRBJ2-7
v_call: TRBV5-8
d_call: .
clone_size: .
cdr3_aa: CASSLTGRSYEQYF
cdr3_nt: TGTGCCAGCAGCTTGACAGGGCGGTCCTACGAGCAGTACTTC

j_call: TRBJ1-5
v_call: TRBV30
d_call: TRBD1
clone_size: .
cdr3_aa: CASDPGGQGNQPQHF
cdr3_nt: TGTGCCTCCGACCCCGGGGGACAGGGAAATCAGCCCCAGCATTTT

j_call: TRBJ2-5
v_call: TRBV3-1/TRBV3-2
d_call: TRBD1
clone_size: .
cdr3_aa: CASSRGTGSYF
cdr3_nt: TGTGCCAGCAGCCGAGGGACAGGGTCATACTTC

j_call: TRBJ1-2
v_call: TRBV7-8
d_call: TRBD1
clone_size: .
cdr3_aa: CASSPVGQGVGYGYTF
cdr3_nt: TGTGCCAGCAGCCCAGTCGGGCAGGGGGTCGGCTATGGCTACACCTTC

j_call: TRBJ1-4
v_call: TRBV7-6
d_call: .
clone_size: .
cdr3_aa: CASSLAEARFSSRDEKLFF
cdr3_nt: TGTGCCAGCAGCTTAGCTGAGGCCCGTTTTTCCTCTCGGGATGAAAAACTGTTTTTT

j_call: TRBJ2-7
v_call: TRBV29-1
d_call: .
clone_size: .
cdr3_aa: CSVPNQGGMSSYEQYF
cdr3_nt: TGCAGCGTCCCAAACCAGGGGGGTATGAGCTCCTACGAGCAGTACTTC

j_call: TRBJ2-7
v_call: TRBV9
d_call: TRBD2
clone_size: .
cdr3_aa: CASSVSGGTYEQYF
cdr3_nt: TGTGCCAGCAGCGTCAGCGGGGGGACCTACGAGCAGTACTTC

j_call: TRBJ1-1
v_call: TRBV5-1
d_call: .
clone_size: .
cdr3_aa: CASSPGGMGEGTEAFF
cdr3_nt: TGCGCCAGCAGCCCTGGGGGGATGGGAGAAGGAACTGAAGCTTTCTTT

j_call: TRBJ1-1
v_call: TRBV27
d_call: TRBD1
clone_size: .
cdr3_aa: CASSSQTGWNTEAFF
cdr3_nt: TGTGCCAGCAGTTCCCAGACAGGGTGGAACACTGAAGCTTTCTTT

j_call: TRBJ1-1
v_call: TRBV5-1
d_call: .
clone_size: .
cdr3_aa: CASSLQGTNTEAFF
cdr3_nt: TGCGCCAGCAGCTTGCAGGGAACGAACACTGAAGCTTTCTTT

j_call: TRBJ2-1
v_call: TRBV29-1
d_call: .
clone_size: .
cdr3_aa: CSVRSGAASSYNEQFF
cdr3_nt: TGCAGCGTTCGTAGCGGCGCGGCGAGCTCCTACAATGAGCAGTTCTTC

j_call: TRBJ2-1
v_call: TRBV5-1
d_call: TRBD1
clone_size: .
cdr3_aa: CASSGGTGGIDEQFF
cdr3_nt: TGCGCCAGCAGCGGAGGGACAGGGGGCATCGATGAGCAGTTCTTC

j_call: TRBJ2-6
v_call: TRBV7-8
d_call: .
clone_size: .
cdr3_aa: CASRGGFSGANVLTF
cdr3_nt: TGTGCCAGCAGGGGAGGCTTCTCTGGGGCCAACGTCCTGACTTTC

j_call: TRBJ2-5
v_call: TRBV4-3
d_call: .
clone_size: .
cdr3_aa: CASSRRLVETQYF
cdr3_nt: TGCGCCAGCAGCCGCCGACTAGTAGAGACCCAGTACTTC

j_call: TRBJ1-4
v_call: TRBV28
d_call: .
clone_size: .
cdr3_aa: CASLSWGGDEKLFF
cdr3_nt: TGTGCCAGCCTATCTTGGGGAGGGGATGAAAAACTGTTTTTT

j_call: TRBJ2-3
v_call: TRBV7-3
d_call: TRBD2
clone_size: few
cdr3_aa: CASSWTSLGTSGSADTQYF
cdr3_nt: TGTGCCAGCAGCTGGACATCCCTCGGGACTAGCGGGAGCGCAGATACGCAGTATTTT

j_call: TRBJ2-2
v_call: TRBV19
d_call: TRBD1
clone_size: .
cdr3_aa: CASSRSGGPGELFF
cdr3_nt: TGTGCCAGTAGTAGGTCAGGGGGCCCCGGGGAGCTGTTTTTT

j_call: TRBJ2-7
v_call: TRBV28
d_call: TRBD1
clone_size: .
cdr3_aa: CASTMTGSYEQYF
cdr3_nt: TGTGCCAGCACCATGACAGGGAGCTACGAGCAGTACTTC

j_call: TRBJ2-7
v_call: TRBV24-1
d_call: .
clone_size: once
cdr3_aa: CATSDGHLYEQYF
cdr3_nt: TGTGCCACCAGTGATGGACACCTCTACGAGCAGTACTTC

j_call: TRBJ1-2
v_call: TRBV18
d_call: .
clone_size: .
cdr3_aa: CASSLIESVSYGYTF
cdr3_nt: TGTGCCAGCTCACTAATTGAATCAGTGTCCTATGGCTACACCTTC

j_call: TRBJ1-1
v_call: TRBV27
d_call: TRBD1
clone_size: .
cdr3_aa: CASSLWRLGGPGQNEAFF
cdr3_nt: TGTGCCAGCAGTTTATGGAGGTTAGGGGGCCCGGGACAGAATGAAGCTTTCTTT

j_call: TRBJ1-1
v_call: TRBV7-9
d_call: .
clone_size: .
cdr3_aa: CASSLGGQLNTEAFF
cdr3_nt: TGTGCCAGCAGCTTAGGTGGACAGCTGAACACTGAAGCTTTCTTT

j_call: TRBJ2-1
v_call: TRBV24-1
d_call: TRBD2
clone_size: .
cdr3_aa: CATSDKIAGSYNEQFF
cdr3_nt: TGTGCCACCAGTGACAAGATAGCGGGGAGTTACAATGAGCAGTTCTTC

j_call: TRBJ2-1
v_call: TRBV6-4
d_call: TRBD2
clone_size: .
cdr3_aa: CASSDISGGGYNEQFF
cdr3_nt: TGTGCCAGCAGTGACATCTCGGGCGGGGGGTACAATGAGCAGTTCTTC

j_call: TRBJ2-5
v_call: TRBV6-1
d_call: .
clone_size: .
cdr3_aa: CASSELIWVARFAQETQYF
cdr3_nt: TGTGCCAGCAGTGAATTGATTTGGGTAGCGAGGTTCGCCCAAGAGACCCAGTACTTC

j_call: TRBJ2-1
v_call: TRBV7-9
d_call: TRBD2
clone_size: .
cdr3_aa: CASSYPAAGGFKNNEQFF
cdr3_nt: TGTGCCAGCAGCTACCCTGCAGCGGGAGGTTTTAAGAACAATGAGCAGTTCTTC

j_call: TRBJ2-7
v_call: TRBV5-1
d_call: .
clone_size: .
cdr3_aa: CASSLDPGSGYEQYF
cdr3_nt: TGCGCCAGCAGCTTGGACCCGGGGAGCGGCTACGAGCAGTACTTC

j_call: TRBJ2-7
v_call: TRBV4-1
d_call: TRBD2
clone_size: .
cdr3_aa: CASSQDRAGSGYEQYF
cdr3_nt: TGCGCCAGCAGCCAAGATAGAGCGGGATCGGGCTACGAGCAGTACTTC

j_call: TRBJ2-7
v_call: TRBV4-1
d_call: TRBD2
clone_size: .
cdr3_aa: CASSQEYSGRTYEQYF
cdr3_nt: TGCGCCAGCAGCCAAGAATATAGCGGGAGGACCTACGAGCAGTACTTC